The rows below give T cell receptor beta chains drawn from one sample of a study of OX40 agonist ivuxolimab in advanced cancers. The assay was immunoSEQ multiplex PCR, and TCRdb's table has in-frame clones only and misses some. The data hold 75,000 to 100,000 clones, with approximately 80% observed a single time. This specimen consisted of CD4+ or CD8+ T cells sorted from blood, obtained in a trial of the OX40 agonist ivuxolimab. All receptors derive from an adult with an advanced solid tumor such as melanoma, head and neck, liver or kidney cancer. CDR3s include the opening cysteine and the closing phenylalanine or tryptophan. D genes are given only for firm matches. Expanded clones are given a class, and other clones once, few, many or no size at all.

d_gene	v_gene	j_gene	abundance	CDR3nt	CDR3aa
NA	TRBV4-1	TRBJ2-7	NA	TGCGCCAGCAGCCAAGATCGGACAGCCTACGAGCAGTACTTC	CASSQDRTAYEQYF
NA	TRBV6-1	TRBJ1-2	NA	TGTGCCAGCAGTATTGACGGGGACTATGGCTACACCTTC	CASSIDGDYGYTF
NA	TRBV6-6	TRBJ1-1	once	TGTGCCAGCAGTCCTAGCCCGAACACTGAAGCTTTCTTT	CASSPSPNTEAFF
NA	TRBV10-2	TRBJ1-5	once	TGCGCCAGCAGTGAGCTGGGGACTGGCAATCAGCCCCAGCATTTT	CASSELGTGNQPQHF
NA	TRBV30	TRBJ2-7	NA	TGTGCCTGGAGTGTAGATGACAGGACCTACGAGCAGTACTTC	CAWSVDDRTYEQYF
TRBD2	TRBV27	TRBJ2-7	NA	TGTGCCAGCAGTCTCCAGTCGGGGGGCTACGAGCAGTACTTC	CASSLQSGGYEQYF
NA	TRBV30	TRBJ1-2	NA	TGTGCCTTGGGCGGGGGATCCCTTAACTATGGCTACACCTTC	CALGGGSLNYGYTF
NA	TRBV5-1	TRBJ1-2	NA	TGCGCCAGCAGCTGGACCGGTTCCACAACACAGGGCTACACCTTC	CASSWTGSTTQGYTF
NA	TRBV6-1	TRBJ2-7	NA	TGTGCCAGCAGTCCCGGGACACCGAGCTCCTACGAGCAGTACTTC	CASSPGTPSSYEQYF
NA	TRBV18	TRBJ2-3	NA	TGTGCCAGCTCACCACCGTATGGGGCAGATACGCAGTATTTT	CASSPPYGADTQYF
NA	TRBV21-1	TRBJ1-5	NA	TGTGCCAGCAGCAACGAACAGCTCTTAGATTATAGCAATCAGCCCCAGCATTTT	CASSNEQLLDYSNQPQHF
NA	TRBV2	TRBJ2-7	once	TGTGCCAGCAGGCCCGGGAGCTCCTACGAGCAGTACTTC	CASRPGSSYEQYF
NA	TRBV6-5	TRBJ1-2	NA	TGTGCCAGCAGGGGGGTGGGCAGGCTGCATGGCTACACCTTC	CASRGVGRLHGYTF
NA	TRBV19	TRBJ1-5	NA	TGTGCCAGTAGTAGAAGACAGGATAGCAATCAGCCCCAGCATTTT	CASSRRQDSNQPQHF
NA	TRBV2	TRBJ2-3	NA	TGTGCCAGCAGTGAATCCGTGGCAGGACGAGGAACAGATACGCAGTATTTT	CASSESVAGRGTDTQYF
TRBD1	TRBV10-3	TRBJ2-2	NA	TGTGCCATCAGTGAGGACAGGGTAGGGATGACCGGGGAGCTGTTTTTT	CAISEDRVGMTGELFF
TRBD1	TRBV10-3	TRBJ1-1	NA	TGTGCCATCAGTGGTTCCGGGACAGGGGGGAGTGCCACTGAAGCTTTCTTT	CAISGSGTGGSATEAFF
NA	TRBV28	TRBJ2-2	NA	TGTGCCAGCAGTTTTTCAGTTCCCGGGGAGCTGTTTTTT	CASSFSVPGELFF
NA	TRBV6-5	TRBJ2-7	NA	TGTGCCAGCGGAGGCCGTCCCAGGTCGGAGGAGCAGTACTTC	CASGGRPRSEEQYF
NA	TRBV30	TRBJ1-2	NA	TGTGCCTGGAGTGGAGCCCACTATGGCTACACCTTC	CAWSGAHYGYTF
TRBD1	TRBV2	TRBJ1-4	NA	TGTGCCAGCAAGGGGGCCGATGAAAAACTGTTTTTT	CASKGADEKLFF
NA	TRBV9	TRBJ2-5	NA	TGTGCCAGCAGCGTAGCTCAAGAGACCCAGTACTTC	CASSVAQETQYF